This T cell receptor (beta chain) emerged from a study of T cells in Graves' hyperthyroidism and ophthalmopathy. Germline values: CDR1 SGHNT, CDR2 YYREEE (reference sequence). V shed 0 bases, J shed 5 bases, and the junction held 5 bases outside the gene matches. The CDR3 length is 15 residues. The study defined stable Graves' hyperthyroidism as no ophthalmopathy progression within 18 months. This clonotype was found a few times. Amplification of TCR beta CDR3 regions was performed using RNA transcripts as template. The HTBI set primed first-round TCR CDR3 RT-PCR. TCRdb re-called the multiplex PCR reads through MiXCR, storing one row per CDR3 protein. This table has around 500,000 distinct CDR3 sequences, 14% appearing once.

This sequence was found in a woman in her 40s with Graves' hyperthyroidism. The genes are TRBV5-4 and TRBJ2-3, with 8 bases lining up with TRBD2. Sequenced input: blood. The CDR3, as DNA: TGTGCCAGCAGCTTGGAAGGCCGGGGGGGAGATACGCAGTATTTT. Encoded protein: CASSLEGRGGDTQYF.